These 28 T cell receptor beta chains share one sample of origin, sequenced in a study of blood T cell repertoires in COVID-19. Here immunoSEQ multiplex PCR was the method, and the copy in TCRdb shows in-frame clones only, minus some. Of 200,000 to 250,000 clones listed, about 88% were seen once; the top ten hold 10%. Sample: peripheral blood. These receptors were obtained from a woman in her forties or fifties with COVID-19, enrolled during active disease.

V gene TRBV15 combines with J gene TRBJ1-2, with D possibly TRBD1 on 6 matching bases. In germline, CDR1 is LNHNV, CDR2 YYDKDF (reference sequence). V lost 5 bases and J lost 5, with 18 bases in between. CDR3 length: 15 residues. CDR3 sequence reads: CATSRGGQGKYGYTF. DNA for the CDR3: TGTGCCACCAGCCGAGGGGGGCAGGGGAAGTATGGCTACACCTTC.

The chain recombines TRBV18 with TRBJ1-1, with 9 bases lining up with TRBD1. CDR1 KGHSH and CDR2 LQKENI come from the germline V gene. V lost 6 bases to trimming and J lost 4 bases; unmatched junction nucleotides: 6. This CDR3 is built from 14 residues. Here the CDR3 reads CASSPRQGGTEAFF. DNA of the CDR3: TGTGCCAGCTCTCCCAGACAGGGGGGCACTGAAGCTTTCTTT.

The chain is built from TRBV4-1 and TRBJ1-4; a possible D gene is TRBD1 (5 bases). Trimming removed 0 bases from V and 8 bases from J, with 16 bases in between. This CDR3 comprises 16 residues. CDR1 and CDR2 (germline): MGHRA, YSYEKL. The CDR3 coding sequence is TGCGCCAGCAGCCAAGAGGGGGGGACTGTAGGAGAAAAACTGTTTTTT. Translation gives CASSQEGGTVGEKLFF.

This clone was observed a single time. J is TRBJ1-5 and V is TRBV19; 7 bases align to TRBD1. CDR1 and CDR2 from the germline V gene are LNHDA and SQIVND (reference sequence). The length of the CDR3 is 15 residues. With V trimmed by 5 bases and J by 6 bases, 10 bases remained unmatched. The CDR3 is CASSPRQGSIQPQHF. Written as DNA, the CDR3 is TGTGCCAGTAGTCCCCGACAGGGCTCTATTCAGCCCCAGCATTTT.

This clone is a singleton in its sample. The chain employs TRBV15 and TRBJ1-1, with D tentatively TRBD1 (6 bases). The V end was cut by 3 bases, the J end by 4 bases, with 15 bases between. CDR1 is LNHNV and CDR2 is YYDKDF in the germline V gene (reference sequence). CDR3 length: 15 amino acids. DNA of the CDR3: TGTGCCACCAGCAGGGGCGGCACAGGGAGCACTGAAGCTTTCTTT. Translation: CATSRGGTGSTEAFF.

This clone was found once. This chain joins TRBV7-3 and TRBJ1-1, with D possibly TRBD1 on 6 matching bases. Germline CDR1 reads SGHTA; CDR2 reads FQGTGA. This CDR3 region has 16 residues. V lost 0 bases and J lost 5, with 16 bases in between. The CDR3 bases are TGTGCCAGCAGCTTAACGAGGGGGGGCAATAGGACTGAAGCTTTCTTT. Residues: CASSLTRGGNRTEAFF. Looking up the rest from reference TRBV7-3 and TRBJ1-1 gives the full variable domain: GAGVSQTPSNKVTEKGKYVELRCDPISGHTALYWYRQSLGQGPEFLIYFQGTGAADDSGLPNDRFFAVRPEGSVSTLKIQRTERGDSAVYLCASSLTRGGNRTEAFFGQGTRLTVV.

This clone has just a few counts. The chain carries TRBV28 and TRBJ2-4, with D possibly TRBD1 on 6 matching bases. Germline V gives CDR1 MDHEN, CDR2 SYDVKM. The germline V and J ends were trimmed by 5 bases and 4 bases, with 24 bases remaining between them. The CDR3 is made up of 18 amino acids. The CDR3 DNA follows: TGTGCCAGCAGTCTGGGTTTTTTCAGGGGATGGGCGAAAAACATTCAGTACTTC. It translates to CASSLGFFRGWAKNIQYF.

CDR3 amino acids: CASSSHGQGRYGYTF. The CDR3, as DNA: TGTGCCAGCAGCTCCCATGGACAGGGGCGCTATGGCTACACCTTC. V gene TRBV13 combines with J gene TRBJ1-2; 9 nucleotides agree with TRBD1. CDR1 is PRHDT, CDR2 FYEKMQ, per germline (reference sequence). This CDR3 contains 15 residues. The V segment lost 4 bases and the J segment 4 bases; nucleotides outside the gene matches: 7.

The rearrangement links TRBV27 to TRBJ1-2; TRBD1 aligns across 7 bases. The CDR3 has 17 amino acids. CDR1 and CDR2 from the germline V gene are MNHEY and SMNVEV (reference sequence). V was pared by 2 bases and J by 3 bases, with 12 bases of the junction left unmatched. CDR3 DNA sequence: TGTGCCAGCAGTTTAAAACAGGGGTTGGTGCTGTACTATGGCTACACCTTC. Amino acid sequence: CASSLKQGLVLYYGYTF.

Only a few counts were recorded for this clone. The V gene is TRBV10-1, the J gene TRBJ1-6, with a weak D call TRBD1 (6 bases). The CDR3 runs to 14 residues. Germline CDR1 reads WNHNN; CDR2 reads SYGVQD (reference sequence). V shed 5 bases and J shed 9 bases, with 14 bases lying between them. The CDR3 DNA sequence: TGCGCCAGCAGTCTGACAGGCCCGAGTTCACCCCTCCACTTT. Its protein product is CASSLTGPSSPLHF.

The chain recombines TRBV6-5 with TRBJ1-2; D gene ambiguous. This CDR3 comprises 13 residues. The V end lost 8 bases, the J end lost 3 bases, and 13 bases lay between the germline ends. Germline assignment: CDR1 MNHEY and CDR2 SVGAGI. CDR3 protein: CASSVDYYYGYTF. CDR3 bases: TGTGCCAGCTCAGTCGACTACTACTATGGCTACACCTTC.

This chain connects TRBV5-4 to TRBJ2-3, with TRBD1 matching 8 bases. This CDR3 is 15 amino acids long. V lost 5 bases to trimming and J lost 2 bases; unmatched junction nucleotides: 7. Germline CDR1 is SGHNT and CDR2 is YYREEE (reference sequence). The CDR3 is CASRVQGVSTDTQYF. The CDR3 region has the DNA TGTGCCAGCAGGGTACAGGGGGTGTCCACAGATACGCAGTATTTT.

The rearrangement joins TRBV6-5 to TRBJ1-2; 7 positions agree with TRBD1. Germline-derived CDR1 and CDR2 are MNHEY and SVGAGI. The CDR3 is 14 residues long. With V trimmed by 5 bases and J by 6 bases, 9 bases remained unmatched. In nucleotides, the CDR3 is TGTGCCAGCAGTAAGCGACAGGGATGGGATGGCTACACCTTC. It yields the protein CASSKRQGWDGYTF.

This chain links TRBV12-5 with TRBJ1-6, with unresolved D. CDR3 length equals 20 residues. Germline values: CDR1 LGHNT, CDR2 FRNRAP. Trimming left V 0 bases short and J 0 bases short, with 18 bases between. Written as DNA, the CDR3 is TGTGCTAGTGGTTTGGTACCCTGGGGAGCGTGGGGCTCCTATAATTCACCCCTCCACTTT. This sequence encodes CASGLVPWGAWGSYNSPLHF.

The chain combines TRBV19 with TRBJ1-2; 7 bases map to TRBD1. The trim removed 4 bases at V and 3 bases at J, leaving 8 bases unmatched. The CDR3 runs to 15 residues. From germline, CDR1 is LNHDA and CDR2 SQIVND (reference sequence). CDR3 residues: CASSTLTGPDYGYTF. CDR3 nucleotide sequence: TGTGCCAGTAGTACCTTGACAGGGCCCGACTATGGCTACACCTTC.

The chain couples TRBV5-5 to TRBJ2-2; D might be TRBD1 (6 bases). Trimming left V 5 bases short and J 6 bases short, with 14 bases between. Germline values: CDR1 SGHKS, CDR2 YYEKEE (reference sequence). This CDR3 spans 14 amino acids. The CDR3 reads CASRETGYPGELFF. CDR3 sequence (DNA): TGTGCCAGCAGGGAAACAGGGTATCCCGGGGAGCTGTTTTTT.

This rearrangement joins TRBV3-1 (or the pseudogene TRBV3-2) to TRBJ1-1; TRBD1 agrees at 7 bases. The CDR3 has 15 residues. Trimming cost V 5 bases and J 5 bases; bases outside gene matches: 11. Per germline, CDR1 LGHDT and CDR2 YNNKEL (reference sequence). The CDR3, as DNA: TGTGCCAGCAGCGGCCAAAGGGGGCCGGATACTGAAGCTTTCTTT. This gives the protein CASSGQRGPDTEAFF.

The genes are TRBV12-5 and TRBJ2-7; 10 bases agree with TRBD1. V shed 5 bases, J shed 2 bases, and the junction held 6 bases outside the gene matches. The CDR3 extends over 15 amino acids. In germline, CDR1 is LGHNT, CDR2 FRNRAP. In DNA, the CDR3 is TGTGCTAGTGGTCTCGGACAGGGGGAAGCCTACGAGCAGTACTTC. Translation: CASGLGQGEAYEQYF.

This chain uses TRBV5-1 with TRBJ1-6, with D possibly being TRBD1 (6 bases). V lost 2 bases to trimming and J lost 8 bases, with 14 bases between them. Germline V gene lookup returns CDR1 SGHRS and CDR2 YFSETQ. The CDR3 has 15 residues. The CDR3: CASSFNRETDSPLHF. The CDR3 bases are TGCGCCAGCAGCTTCAACAGGGAAACGGATTCACCCCTCCACTTT.

The chain joins TRBV3-1 (or the pseudogene TRBV3-2) to TRBJ2-1; 9 bases are a match to TRBD2. The CDR3 has 18 amino acids. Losses at the gene ends were 2 bases for V and 0 bases for J; bases not matched to a gene: 8. Germline V gene sequence: CDR1 LGHDT, CDR2 YNNKEL (reference sequence). As DNA, the CDR3 is TGTGCCAGCAGCCAATGGCGCGGCGGGGGGGGCTCCTACAATGAGCAGTTCTTC. Translation gives CASSQWRGGGGSYNEQFF.

The V call is TRBV6-2 or TRBV6-3, the J call TRBJ1-5; D gene ambiguous. Trimming shortened V by 5 bases and J by 3 bases, and 11 bases separated the two germline ends. Germline loops: CDR1 MNHEY, CDR2 SVGEGT. This CDR3 is 14 amino acids long. CDR3 in amino acids: CASSPHGYNQPQHF. The CDR3 DNA reads TGTGCCAGCAGTCCCCACGGTTACAATCAGCCCCAGCATTTT.

This chain joins TRBV18 and TRBJ2-1, with 8 nucleotides matching TRBD2. The CDR3 sequence is 15 residues long. Losses at the gene ends were 4 bases for V and 7 bases for J; bases not matched to a gene: 9. Germline CDR1 and CDR2: KGHSH and LQKENI. Here the CDR3 DNA reads TGTGCCAGCTCACGACCGGGACTAGTGGAGAATGAGCAGTTCTTC. This codes for CASSRPGLVENEQFF.

The V gene is TRBV6-5, the J gene TRBJ1-2; a possible D gene is TRBD1 (6 bases). CDR1 is MNHEY and CDR2 is SVGAGI in the germline V gene. This CDR3 is built from 12 residues. The V gene lost 6 bases and the J gene lost 7 bases, with 12 bases spanning the gap. CDR3 protein: CASSQGHGGYTF. The CDR3 nucleotides read TGTGCCAGCAGCCAGGGACACGGTGGCTACACCTTC.

The chain carries TRBV2 and TRBJ2-3, with a possible D match to TRBD2 (7 bases). CDR1 SNHLY and CDR2 FYNNEI come from the germline V gene. This CDR3 is 20 amino acids long. Trimming left V 9 bases short and J 3 bases short, with 34 bases between. CDR3 loop: CASFAYGGGASPHPTDTQYF. CDR3 DNA: TGTGCCAGTTTCGCATACGGAGGGGGGGCCAGTCCCCATCCAACAGATACGCAGTATTTT. Combining the CDR3 with reference TRBV2 and TRBJ2-3 gives the whole variable domain EPEVTQTPSHQVTQMGQEVILRCVPISNHLYFYWYRQILGQKVEFLVSFYNNEISEKSEIFDDQFSVERPDGSNFTLKIRSTKLEDSAMYFCASFAYGGGASPHPTDTQYFGPGTRLTVL.

The CDR3 nucleotides are TGTGCCAGTAGCAGGGTCTTCTTGGGGAATGAGCAGTTCTTC. The encoded protein is CASSRVFLGNEQFF. This chain connects TRBV19 to TRBJ2-1, with D possibly TRBD1 on 5 matching bases. The CDR3 sequence is 14 residues long. V lost 6 bases and J 7 bases, leaving 16 bases between the germline ends. CDR1 is LNHDA and CDR2 is SQIVND in the germline V gene (reference sequence).

The CDR3 DNA sequence: TGTGCCACCCGCATCCGGGACAGGGAGGTCTACGAGCAGTACGTC. The encoded protein is CATRIRDREVYEQYV. V usage is TRBV24-1 and J usage is TRBJ2-7; TRBD1 agrees at 9 bases. This CDR3 is built from 15 residues. J was trimmed by 3 bases and V by 9 bases; bases with no gene match: 11. Per the germline V gene, CDR1 is KGHDR and CDR2 is SFDVKD.

The chain uses TRBV6-1 and TRBJ1-2; possibly TRBD1 for D (5 bases). Trimming took off 3 bases at V and 4 bases at J, with 12 bases between the two ends. This CDR3 comprises 14 residues. CDR1 and CDR2 from the germline V gene are MNHNS and SASEGT. DNA for the CDR3: TGTGCCAGCAGTGAGACCGACAGTTCCTATGGCTACACCTTC. This encodes CASSETDSSYGYTF.

This chain connects TRBV6-2 or TRBV6-3 to TRBJ1-2; no clear D. CDR1 and CDR2 (germline): MNHEY, SVGEGT. V lost 2 bases to trimming and J lost 12 bases, with 22 bases between them. The CDR3 is 15 amino acids. The CDR3 nucleotides are TGTGCCAGCAGTTACGTCGCGCAGGCTGTTAAACTGGACACCTTC. Its protein is CASSYVAQAVKLDTF.